The rows below give T cell receptor beta chains drawn from one sample of a study of blood T cell repertoires in COVID-19. Measured with immunoSEQ multiplex PCR; TCRdb has only the in-frame clones, and not every one. The sample has some 130,000 clones, about 78% seen once. The sample comprised peripheral blood. Receptor source: a man aged 60 to 69 who had recovered from COVID-19. CDR3s leave out the opening cysteine and the closing phenylalanine or tryptophan.

j_call v_call cdr3_aa
TRBJ2-2 TRBV6-5 ASSYWQGGGELF
TRBJ1-4 TRBV5-4 ASSSFKAGEKLF
TRBJ1-6 TRBV20-1 SASGHAGLH
TRBJ1-2 TRBV6-5 ASSYSRGSGYT
TRBJ1-2 TRBV28 ASSRGTGGRSNYGYT
TRBJ2-7 TRBV28 ASRGTGGSYEQY
TRBJ1-5 TRBV7-2 ASSLDRGGDQPQH
TRBJ2-7 TRBV30 AWRGQGVIYEQY
TRBJ1-6 TRBV11-1 ASSIDSGARNSPLH
TRBJ2-7 TRBV19 ASSVDRSNYEQY
TRBJ2-2 TRBV4-1 ASSLGARANTGELF
TRBJ1-5 TRBV20-1 SASSPLGDQPQH
TRBJ1-1 TRBV28 ASSPEHYTEAF
TRBJ1-5 TRBV19 ASSGRGSNQPQH
TRBJ1-2 TRBV4-1 ASSQSTGTNYGYT